The subject of this entry is one TCR beta chain. Trimming removed 5 bases at V and 0 bases at J, with 8 bases between. Germline CDR1 is SQVTM and CDR2 is ANQGSEA. This CDR3 has 14 residues. Noted time point: persistent/refractory GD, antithyroid drugs over 5 years with positive TRAb. With RNA extracted from PBMCs as input, the TCR library was made. Arm-PCR of CDR3 regions with iRepertoire HTBI primers generated TCR beta libraries. TCRdb reprocessed the multiplex PCR reads via MiXCR and lists one record per CDR3 protein. The sample lists about 400,000 distinct CDR3 sequences; around 21% were seen once. This entry comes from a study of regulatory T cells in long-lasting Graves disease.

Material: peripheral blood mononuclear cells (PBMCs), obtained when the disease was refractory, from a patient treated with antithyroid drugs. The rearrangement joins TRBV29-1 to TRBJ2-6; D uncertain. The receptor comes from a female donor with Graves disease. The CDR3 coding sequence is TGCAGCGTTAGCCAGACCTCTGGGGCCAACGTCCTGACTTTC. Protein product: CSVSQTSGANVLTF.